Shown below are 16 T cell receptor delta chains from a single sample sequenced in a study of gamma-delta T cells after stem cell transplantation. TCRdb reanalysed the RT-PCR reads via CATT. The sample shows 3,000 to 4,000 delta-chain clones, just over 20% of them seen only once. The specimen was gamma-delta T cells. The receptors derive from a human donor. It is not recorded whose cells these are; they may come from a transplant donor.

Sample share makes this clone medium-sized. This rearrangement joins TRDV2 to TRDJ1, with a weak D call TRDD3 (5 bases). This CDR3 has 16 residues. V was trimmed by 3 bases and J by 1 base, leaving 17 bases between them. CDR1 is GEAIGNYY, CDR2 EKD, per germline. CDR3 sequence: CACDLVSMGSTDKLIF. In DNA form, the CDR3 reads TGTGCCTGTGACCTCGTTTCGATGGGGTCCACCGATAAACTCATCTTT.

The table lists this clone with a few counts. The likely explanation is a read error, given a far larger clone one base away. This chain uses TRDV2 with TRDJ1; 10 bases align to TRDD3. The CDR3 covers 19 residues. Looked up from germline, CDR1 is GEAIGNYY and CDR2 is EKD. The ends lost 0 bases at V and 3 bases at J; junction bases unmatched: 15. CDR3: CACDTVSIRGIRLADKLIF. As DNA, the CDR3 is TGTGCCTGTGACACCGTATCAATCCGGGGGATACGCTTGGCCGATAAACTCATCTTT.

In this sample, this clone turned up a few times. The chain is built from TRDV1 and TRDJ1; 10 nucleotides match TRDD3. CDR1 TSWWSYY and CDR2 QGS come from the germline V gene. V was pared by 4 bases and J by 3 bases, with 32 bases of the junction left unmatched. CDR3 length: 24 residues. The CDR3, as DNA: TGTGCTCTTGGGGGACCCAAGCCTTCTCGACTTGACAGGGGGATACGCGGGAACTCCGATAAACTCATCTTT. Translation gives CALGGPKPSRLDRGIRGNSDKLIF.

This clone was detected a few times. The V gene is TRDV1, the J gene TRDJ1, with 13 positions matching TRDD3. Germline CDR1 reads TSWWSYY; CDR2 reads QGS. Trimming at V came to 9 bases and at J to 3 bases, leaving 16 bases not matched to a gene. The CDR3 totals 18 residues. In DNA, the CDR3 is TGTGCTCTCAGTCAACACTGGGGGATACGCAGGGGAGCCGATAAACTCATCTTT. Translated: CALSQHWGIRRGADKLIF.

By share of the sample, this clone is medium-sized. This rearrangement joins TRDV2 to TRDJ1; 7 bases match TRDD3. CDR1 and CDR2 from the germline V gene are GEAIGNYY and EKD. CDR3 length: 18 residues. Losses at the gene ends were 1 base for V and 0 bases for J; bases not matched to a gene: 13. The CDR3 nucleotides read TGTGCCTGTGACACGATAGATCTGGGGGTCTTTAACACCGATAAACTCATCTTT. Encoded protein: CACDTIDLGVFNTDKLIF.

The table lists this clone with a few counts. The gene calls are TRDV2 and TRDJ1, with 8 bases that match TRDD3. The V and J ends lost 0 bases and 1 base, in that order; junction bases with no gene match: 18. The CDR3 spans 20 residues. Germline assignment: CDR1 GEAIGNYY and CDR2 EKD. CDR3 in DNA: TGTGCCTGTGACACCGTGAGTCATCTGGGGGAGAGAAGAACCACCGATAAACTCATCTTT. Its translation: CACDTVSHLGERRTTDKLIF.

Worth noting for this clone: A read error likely explains why the TCRdb protein, taken from a much larger clone, differs from this DNA's translation at residue 9; the protein shown is translated from the DNA. The chain carries TRDV2 and TRDJ1; TRDD3 matches 8 bases. Losses at the gene ends were 3 bases for V and 1 base for J; bases not matched to a gene: 9. CDR3 length equals 16 residues. Germline loops: CDR1 GEAIGNYY, CDR2 EKD. The CDR3 nucleotides read TGTGCCTGTGACTCAGTACTGGGGGCTACCACCGATAAACTCATCTTT. This codes for CACDSVLGATTDKLIF.

With respect to this clone: A far larger clone differs by one base, so this is likely a read error. The same CDR3 also results from other DNA sequences found in this sample. The rearrangement uses TRDV2 and TRDJ1; 10 bases are a match to TRDD3. CDR1 is GEAIGNYY and CDR2 is EKD in the germline V gene. This CDR3 contains 16 residues. The V segment lost 2 bases and the J segment 1 base; nucleotides outside the gene matches: 6. The CDR3 region is CACDNMGDTITDKLIF. The CDR3, as DNA: TGTGCCTGTGACAACATGGGGGATACTATCACCGATAAACTCATCTTT.

Comment on this clone: Since a much larger clone is just one base distant, this may be a read error. The same CDR3 also results from other DNA sequences found in this sample. The V and J genes are TRDV2 and TRDJ1; D gene ambiguous. The germline V gene has CDR1 GEAIGNYY and CDR2 EKD. Deletions cut 4 bases from V and 4 bases from J, with 15 bases between. The CDR3 has 14 amino acids. The DNA of the CDR3 is TGTGCCTGTGATGAGTTAGGGACTCTCGATAAACTCATCTTT. It encodes CACDELGTLDKLIF.

With respect to this clone: A far larger clone differs by one base, so this is likely a read error. V and J are TRDV2 and TRDJ1; possibly TRDD3 for D (6 bases). Germline CDR1 reads GEAIGNYY; CDR2 reads EKD. This CDR3 has 17 residues. The CDR3 nucleotides read TGTGCCTGTGACTCGGTCGTGGGGGCCCAGTACACCGATAAACTCACCTTT. Protein: CACDSVVGAQYTDKLTF.

There are a few counts of this clone. Only one base separates this from a far larger clonotype, so it likely reflects a read error. The same CDR3 is also encoded by other DNA sequences in this sample. The chain has TRDV2 and TRDJ1; 10 nucleotides agree with TRDD3. Losses at the gene ends were 3 bases for V and 3 bases for J; bases not matched to a gene: 6. Per germline, CDR1 GEAIGNYY and CDR2 EKD. The CDR3 sequence is 15 residues long. DNA of the CDR3: TGTGCCTGTGACGTTCTGGGGGATAAGGCCGATAAACTCATCTTT. Its translation is CACDVLGDKADKLIF.

This clone was seen a few times. A far larger clone is only one base removed, so a read error is likely. The rearrangement joins TRDV1 to TRDJ1, with 10 positions matching TRDD3. CDR3 length: 23 residues. The germline V gene encodes CDR1 TSWWSYY and CDR2 QGS. DNA of the CDR3: TGTGCTCCTGGGGATCCGAGGCCCCCTACGCACAGGTTGATGGGGGATACTACCGATAAACTCATCTTT. Its protein is CAPGDPRPPTHRLMGDTTDKLIF.

V is TRAV29/DV5 and J is TRDJ1; 9 nucleotides agree with TRDD3. This CDR3 comprises 24 residues. CDR1 is NSMFDY, CDR2 ISSIKDK, per germline. The trim removed 1 base at V and 0 bases at J, leaving 31 bases unmatched. The CDR3 DNA reads as TGTGCAGCAAGCCTGCGGGGAATACTTCCTCTTGTACTGGGGGAACAGTCGTACACCGATAAACTCATCTTT. Translation: CAASLRGILPLVLGEQSYTDKLIF.

In the case of this clone: This DNA's translation differs at residue 17 from TCRdb's protein, which comes from a much larger clone; a read error is likely, and the protein shown is translated from the DNA. The rearrangement uses TRDV2 and TRDJ1; D perhaps matches TRDD3 (5 bases). This CDR3 has 18 amino acids. CDR1 is GEAIGNYY and CDR2 is EKD in the germline V gene. CDR3: CACDTVSPGGHGSNKLTF. DNA of the CDR3: TGTGCCTGTGACACCGTTTCTCCCGGGGGTCACGGATCGAATAAACTCACCTTT.

By share, this clone counts as medium-sized. The rearrangement joins TRDV2 to TRDJ1, with TRDD3 matching 7 bases. CDR1 is GEAIGNYY, CDR2 EKD, per germline. This CDR3 spans 18 amino acids. V lost 2 bases to trimming and J lost 0 bases; unmatched junction nucleotides: 14. DNA of the CDR3: TGTGCCTGTGACAGTGTGGACTGGGGACAAGGGAACACCGATAAACTCATCTTT. It specifies CACDSVDWGQGNTDKLIF.

This clone was seen many times. The sample has other DNA sequences that encode this CDR3 too. V is TRDV1 and J is TRDJ4, with 9 positions matching TRDD3. The germline CDR1 and CDR2 sequences are TSWWSYY and QGS. Trimming took 8 bases from V and 0 from J; bases not matched to a gene: 7. This CDR3 contains 14 residues. The CDR3 DNA reads as TGTGCTCTTTACTGGGGGACGGAGACCAGACCCCTGATCTTT. It codes for CALYWGTETRPLIF.